A selection of T cell receptor beta chains follows, all from one sample in a study of blood T cell repertoires in COVID-19. Profiled with immunoSEQ multiplex PCR; TCRdb holds only in-frame clones, not every one. The repertoire holds a few hundred thousand clones, with roughly 85% as singletons. Sequenced sample: peripheral blood. The receptors originated from a woman between 18 and 29 years old with acute or convalescent COVID-19. CDR3s include the opening cysteine and the closing phenylalanine or tryptophan. D genes are given only for firm matches. A clone size is listed for some rows: how often the clone was seen (once, few, many), or a class if it is expanded.

>NA|TRBV12-3/TRBV12-4|TRBJ1-2|TRBD1
TGTGCCAGCAGTTTAAACAGGGGCTATGGCTACACCTTC
CASSLNRGYGYTF
>NA|TRBV3-1/TRBV3-2|TRBJ1-3|NA
TGTGCCAGCAGGCAGGCAGGGGCTGGAAACACCATATATTTT
CASRQAGAGNTIYF
>NA|TRBV19|TRBJ1-1|NA
TGTGCCAGTAGTATAGAGGGCGGGGGAGAGGCCGAAGCTTTCTTT
CASSIEGGGEAEAFF
>NA|TRBV3-1/TRBV3-2|TRBJ1-5|TRBD1
TGTGCCAGCAGCCCGAGACAGGGCCTAAGGGCCCAGCATTTT
CASSPRQGLRAQHF
>NA|TRBV6-5|TRBJ2-1|NA
TGTGCCAGCAGTTGGACAGATTACAATGAGCAGTTCTTC
CASSWTDYNEQFF
>NA|TRBV5-8|TRBJ1-3|NA
TGTGCCAGCAGCTTGGGAACAGCGGCTGGAAACACCATATATTTT
CASSLGTAAGNTIYF
>NA|TRBV19|TRBJ1-5|NA
TGTGCCAGTAGTTCGGGAACACCATGGAATCAGCCCCAGCATTTT
CASSSGTPWNQPQHF
>NA|TRBV15|TRBJ2-7|NA
TGTGCCACCAGCAGAGATGGGGCAGTCTCCTACGAGCAGTACTTC
CATSRDGAVSYEQYF
>NA|TRBV3-1/TRBV3-2|TRBJ1-5|NA
TGTGCCAGCAGCCTAGGTGGACTACGGCCCCAGCATTTT
CASSLGGLRPQHF
>once|TRBV7-9|TRBJ1-2|TRBD1
TGTGCCAGCAGCTTAAGCCGCTCGTGGGACAGGGGAAATGGCTACACCTTC
CASSLSRSWDRGNGYTF
>NA|TRBV5-1|TRBJ2-7|TRBD1
TGCGCCAGCAGCCCGATGGGACAGGGGCCCCACGAGCAGTACTTC
CASSPMGQGPHEQYF
>NA|TRBV20-1|TRBJ1-2|NA
TGCAGTGCTAGTACAGGGTTTGACGGCTACACCTTC
CSASTGFDGYTF
>NA|TRBV6-6|TRBJ2-1|TRBD2
TGTGCCAGCAGTTACGGGACTAGTCTCGGTGAGCAGTTCTTC
CASSYGTSLGEQFF
>NA|TRBV5-6|TRBJ1-2|TRBD1
TGTGCCAGCAGCCCGCTCCAGGGGGCACATGGCTACACCTTC
CASSPLQGAHGYTF
>NA|TRBV11-2|TRBJ2-2|NA
TGTGCCAGCAGCTTAGCTGGGCCGGCGGGCACCGGGGAGCTGTTTTTT
CASSLAGPAGTGELFF
>NA|TRBV6-5|TRBJ2-5|TRBD2
TGTGCCAGCGGATGGAGCGGGGGGCTCCAAGAGACCCAGTACTTC
CASGWSGGLQETQYF
>NA|TRBV6-6|TRBJ1-1|NA
TGTGCCAGCAGTTCGTTAGTAAACACTGAAGCTTTCTTT
CASSSLVNTEAFF
>NA|TRBV2|TRBJ1-4|TRBD1
TGTGCCAGCAGCGGGACAGATAATGAAAAACTGTTTTTT
CASSGTDNEKLFF
>NA|TRBV5-4|TRBJ2-7|TRBD2
TGTGCCAGCAGCTTGGCCGAGCGGGAGGTGACGGAGCAGTACTTC
CASSLAEREVTEQYF
>NA|TRBV5-4|TRBJ2-7|NA
TGTGCCAGCAGCCAAAGAGGGGAGCAGTACTTC
CASSQRGEQYF
>NA|TRBV7-3|TRBJ2-5|TRBD2
TGTGCCAGCAGCTTAGGTGGCGGGAGGGAGGAGACCCAGTACTTC
CASSLGGGREETQYF
>NA|TRBV28|TRBJ1-5|TRBD1
TGTGCCAGCAGGACTCCCGCGGCGGAACAGGGGTTTAACAATCAGCCCCAGCATTTT
CASRTPAAEQGFNNQPQHF